Presented here are 24 T cell receptor beta chains from one specimen sequenced in a study of shared clonotypes between healthy human individuals. TCRdb's copy holds only in-frame clones and misses some; the assay was immunoSEQ multiplex PCR. The sample has around 2.1 million clones, 95% seen once; the top ten hold around 0.13%. Sequenced input: naive CD4+ T cells sorted from blood. Subset: CD45RA+ positively selected. The receptors come from a man aged 18-30 years in good health.

Written as DNA, the CDR3 is TGTGCCAGCAGCCCCCGCAGGGGGCTAAACACCGGGGAGCTGTTTTTT. It is translated as CASSPRRGLNTGELFF. The rearrangement links TRBV5-5 to TRBJ2-2, with 8 bases aligning to TRBD1. This CDR3 contains 16 residues. V shed 4 bases, J shed 2 bases, and the junction held 7 bases outside the gene matches. Germline CDR1 reads SGHKS; CDR2 reads YYEKEE (reference sequence).

This chain connects TRBV7-9 to TRBJ2-2, with unresolved D. The CDR3 loop spans 17 amino acids. Deletions cut 5 bases from V and 1 base from J, with 17 bases between. From germline, CDR1 is SEHNR and CDR2 FQNEAQ (reference sequence). The chain's CDR3 is CASSRLAPQRNTGELFF. CDR3 DNA sequence: TGTGCCAGCAGCCGCTTAGCCCCCCAAAGGAACACCGGGGAGCTGTTTTTT.

The rearrangement links TRBV2 to TRBJ2-6, with TRBD2 matching 12 bases. After removal of 6 bases from V and 2 bases from J, the junction contained 5 bases not matched to a gene. CDR3 length: 17 residues. Germline-derived CDR1 and CDR2 are SNHLY and FYNNEI. The CDR3 spells CASRRLAGVTGANVLTF. CDR3 DNA sequence: TGTGCCAGCAGAAGACTAGCGGGGGTCACTGGGGCCAACGTCCTGACTTTC.

The gene calls are TRBV5-1 and TRBJ2-7; 7 bases fit TRBD1. Germline CDR1 is SGHRS and CDR2 is YFSETQ. This CDR3 region has 13 residues. Losses at the gene ends were 5 bases for V and 3 bases for J; bases not matched to a gene: 5. CDR3 loop: CASRQGLSYEQYF. DNA for the CDR3: TGCGCCAGCAGACAGGGGCTGAGCTACGAGCAGTACTTC.

This clone occurred once. V gene TRBV7-2 combines with J gene TRBJ2-2; 7 bases fit TRBD1. This CDR3 comprises 15 residues. V lost 3 bases, J lost 2 bases, and 3 bases stayed unmatched. Germline V gene data show CDR1 as SGHTA and CDR2 as FQGNSA. CDR3 nucleotide sequence: TGTGCCAGCAGCTTCGGACAGGCCAACACCGGGGAGCTGTTTTTT. The encoded protein is CASSFGQANTGELFF. Full variable domain (outside the CDR3, taken from reference TRBV7-2 and TRBJ2-2): GAGVSQSPSNKVTEKGKDVELRCDPISGHTALYWYRQSLGQGLEFLIYFQGNSAPDKSGLPSDRFSAERTGGSVSTLTIQRTQQEDSAVYLCASSFGQANTGELFFGEGSRLTVL.

Comment on this clone: This same CDR3 is encoded by further DNA sequences in the sample. The gene calls are TRBV5-1 and TRBJ2-3; no clear D. V was pared by 0 bases and J by 1 base, with 6 bases between. The CDR3 sequence is 14 residues long. CDR1 and CDR2 from the germline V gene are SGHRS and YFSETQ. The CDR3 nucleotides are TGCGCCAGCAGCTTGGAATCGGGCACAGATACGCAGTATTTT. This gives the protein CASSLESGTDTQYF.

The genes are TRBV5-4 and TRBJ2-3; a possible D gene is TRBD2 (5 bases). V was pared by 6 bases and J by 2 bases, with 10 bases between. The CDR3 is made up of 13 amino acids. Germline lookup yields CDR1 SGHNT and CDR2 YYREEE (reference sequence). CDR3 nucleotide sequence: TGTGCCAGCAAAGGACGGGACACAGATACGCAGTATTTT. As protein: CASKGRDTDTQYF.

The chain uses TRBV30 and TRBJ1-2; D gene unclear. The CDR3 consists of 13 residues. Looked up from germline, CDR1 is GTSNPN and CDR2 is SVGIG (reference sequence). V dropped 2 bases and J dropped 8 bases, with 15 bases sitting between them. The CDR3 DNA is TGTGCCTGGAGTCTGCGGACCTTCGGAGGCTACACCTTC. Translating gives CAWSLRTFGGYTF.

The V gene is TRBV7-9, the J gene TRBJ2-7, with D unresolved. V dropped 0 bases and J dropped 0 bases, with 12 bases sitting between them. CDR3 length: 16 amino acids. Germline V gives CDR1 SEHNR, CDR2 FQNEAQ (reference sequence). The CDR3 DNA is TGTGCCAGCAGCTTAGCGGCGACTTATAACTCCTACGAGCAGTACTTC. This translates into CASSLAATYNSYEQYF. Combining the CDR3 with reference TRBV7-9 and TRBJ2-7 gives the whole variable domain DTGVSQNPRHKITKRGQNVTFRCDPISEHNRLYWYRQTLGQGPEFLTYFQNEAQLEKSRLLSDRFSAERPKGSFSTLEIQRTEQGDSAMYLCASSLAATYNSYEQYFGPGTRLTVT.

J is TRBJ1-6 and V is TRBV10-1; 7 nucleotides line up with TRBD1. CDR3 size: 14 residues. Germline CDR1 and CDR2: WNHNN and SYGVQD (reference sequence). V shed 6 bases, J shed 7 bases, and the junction held 6 bases outside the gene matches. The CDR3 nucleotides read TGCGCCAGCAGGGACACAGGGGAAAATTCACCCCTCCACTTT. This gives the protein CASRDTGENSPLHF.

This sequence joins TRBV27 and TRBJ1-1; the D gene is possibly TRBD1 (6 bases). CDR1 and CDR2 from the germline V gene are MNHEY and SMNVEV (reference sequence). Between the trimmed V and J ends, which lost 5 bases and 11 bases, there was a span of 15 bases. The CDR3 extends over 12 amino acids. CDR3 loop: CASSPLTGLAFF. As DNA, the CDR3 is TGTGCCAGCAGTCCGCTTACAGGGTTGGCTTTCTTT.

The rearrangement links TRBV5-1 to TRBJ2-3, with TRBD1 matching 9 bases. Trimming took 4 bases from V and 2 from J; bases not matched to a gene: 5. Germline V gene sequence: CDR1 SGHRS, CDR2 YFSETQ. This CDR3 comprises 15 residues. CDR3 in amino acids: CASSHGTGSTDTQYF. DNA of the CDR3: TGCGCCAGCAGCCACGGGACAGGGTCCACAGATACGCAGTATTTT.

This clone has only one observation. The rearrangement uses TRBV5-6 and TRBJ1-4; 8 bases fit TRBD1. Germline values: CDR1 SGHDT, CDR2 YYEEEE. The junction had 10 bases not matched to a gene; V was cut back by 1 base and J by 5 bases. This CDR3 is 17 amino acids long. CDR3 sequence: CASSLYDRGHPNEKLFF. CDR3 DNA: TGTGCCAGCAGCTTGTACGACAGGGGACATCCGAATGAAAAACTGTTTTTT. The variable domain in full, with the rest retrieved from reference TRBV5-6 and TRBJ1-4, is DAGVTQSPTHLIKTRGQQVTLRCSPKSGHDTVSWYQQALGQGPQFIFQYYEEEERQRGNFPDRFSGHQFPNYSSELNVNALLLGDSALYLCASSLYDRGHPNEKLFFGSGTQLSVL.

This chain uses TRBV5-4 with TRBJ1-2; 12 bases line up with TRBD1. Germline CDR1 reads SGHNT; CDR2 reads YYREEE (reference sequence). V lost 4 bases and J lost 5; bases outside the gene matches: 6. The CDR3 spans 15 residues. The CDR3, as DNA: TGTGCCAGCAGCGCGGGACAGGGGGCGGTTTATGGCTACACCTTC. Its translation is CASSAGQGAVYGYTF.

Comment on this clone: At the DNA level, this CDR3 is encoded by other sequences in the same sample as well. The genes are TRBV29-1 and TRBJ2-3; TRBD2 is a possible D gene (5 bases). This CDR3 is built from 11 residues. In germline, CDR1 is SQVTM, CDR2 ANQGSEA. The V end was cut by 4 bases, the J end by 6 bases, with 8 bases between. CDR3 in amino acids: CSVGWRDTQYF. The CDR3 DNA is TGCAGCGTTGGATGGAGGGATACGCAGTATTTT.

This sequence joins TRBV5-1 and TRBJ2-7; D gene ambiguous. CDR3 length equals 13 residues. Germline lookup yields CDR1 SGHRS and CDR2 YFSETQ. V gave up 1 base and J gave up 6 bases, with 11 bases separating them. The CDR3 region is CASSLSPTVEQYF. The CDR3 DNA sequence: TGCGCCAGCAGCTTGAGTCCGACCGTCGAGCAGTACTTC.

This clone turned up a few times. This rearrangement joins TRBV19 to TRBJ2-2; 7 positions agree with TRBD1. The V gene end was trimmed by 9 bases and the J gene end by 5 bases; junction bases not matched to a gene: 6. The CDR3 covers 13 residues. CDR1 LNHDA and CDR2 SQIVND come from the germline V gene (reference sequence). In DNA form, the CDR3 reads TGTGCCAGCCACAGGGGCGGGACCGGGGAGCTGTTTTTT. It codes for CASHRGGTGELFF.

The rearrangement joins TRBV25-1 to TRBJ2-7; D is unclear. The germline V gene has CDR1 MGHDK and CDR2 SYGVNS. The CDR3 consists of 13 residues. Trimming pared 3 bases from V and 3 bases from J, leaving 9 bases between. CDR3 nucleotide sequence: TGTGCCAGCAGTGAGGCCGGCTTCTACGAGCAGTACTTC. Protein product: CASSEAGFYEQYF.

V is TRBV6-5 and J is TRBJ1-2; tentative D call: TRBD1 (6 bases). The germline V gene has CDR1 MNHEY and CDR2 SVGAGI. Trimming took off 0 bases at V and 4 bases at J, with 12 bases between the two ends. This CDR3 has 15 residues. This CDR3 reads CASSYSKQGPYGYTF. The DNA of the CDR3 is TGTGCCAGCAGTTACTCGAAGCAGGGGCCCTATGGCTACACCTTC.

This CDR3 is CASSFWQDNSPLHF. Written as DNA, the CDR3 is TGTGCCAGCAGTTTTTGGCAGGATAATTCACCCCTCCACTTT. The chain combines TRBV6-5 with TRBJ1-6; D is unclear. The CDR3 is made up of 14 amino acids. V was trimmed by 4 bases and J by 5 bases, leaving 9 bases between them. Germline assignment: CDR1 MNHEY and CDR2 SVGAGI.

The CDR3 region has the DNA TGCAGCGTTGAAGAGCGGGACTATGGCTACACCTTC. It translates to CSVEERDYGYTF. This chain uses TRBV29-1 with TRBJ1-2; D is ambiguous. The V end lost 0 bases, the J end lost 3 bases, and 5 bases lay between the germline ends. Germline V gene sequence: CDR1 SQVTM, CDR2 ANQGSEA. The CDR3 loop spans 12 amino acids.

V usage is TRBV5-1 and J usage is TRBJ2-4; D is ambiguous. The CDR3 has 15 residues. From germline, CDR1 is SGHRS and CDR2 YFSETQ. V shed 1 base and J shed 4 bases, with 12 bases lying between them. CDR3 in DNA: TGCGCCAGCAGCTTGTTGGCAGGAACTAAAAACATTCAGTACTTC. It specifies CASSLLAGTKNIQYF. Combining the CDR3 with reference TRBV5-1 and TRBJ2-4 gives the whole variable domain KAGVTQTPRYLIKTRGQQVTLSCSPISGHRSVSWYQQTPGQGLQFLFEYFSETQRNKGNFPGRFSGRQFSNSRSEMNVSTLELGDSALYLCASSLLAGTKNIQYFGAGTRLSVL.

The chain combines TRBV7-9 with TRBJ1-6, with D uncertain. V shed 0 bases and J shed 14 bases, with 8 bases lying between them. The CDR3 is 12 residues long. Germline V CDR1 and CDR2: SEHNR, FQNEAQ (reference sequence). DNA of the CDR3: TGTGCCAGCAGCTTAGCGGCGGAGGCCCTCCACTTT. Encoded protein: CASSLAAEALHF.

The rearrangement uses TRBV18 and TRBJ2-5, with 8 bases lining up with TRBD1. Germline V gene sequence: CDR1 KGHSH, CDR2 LQKENI. This CDR3 has 16 residues. With 0 bases clipped from V and 4 bases from J, the junction kept 7 bases outside the gene matches. CDR3 sequence: CASSPPGQGAPETQYF. CDR3 coding DNA: TGTGCCAGCTCACCACCGGGGCAGGGGGCACCAGAGACCCAGTACTTC.